This T cell receptor beta chain comes out of a study of response to subunit inactivated influenza vaccine. This clonotype was seen ten or more times. This CDR3 spans 12 amino acids. Trimming left V 7 bases short and J 0 bases short, with 6 bases between. TCRdb processed the RT-PCR reads anew with MiXCR; each CDR3 protein has one entry. This sample has hundreds of thousands of distinct CDR3 sequences; around 13% occur once, and the top ten carry 6% to 8%. Sequences were derived from PBMCs from blood, sampled 14 to 15 days before vaccination. This clonotype originated in a man aged 50 to 60 who received an inactivated influenza vaccine. This chain joins TRBV12-3 or TRBV12-4 and TRBJ2-5; D not resolved. The chain's CDR3 is CASKGYQETQYF. The CDR3 bases are TGTGCCAGCAAGGGCTACCAAGAGACCCAGTACTTC.